These 14 T cell receptor beta chains originate from one sample sequenced in a study of T cell changes during pregnancy in multiple sclerosis. Assay used: immunoSEQ multiplex PCR; TCRdb lists only in-frame clones, some missing. The repertoire holds 25,000 to 30,000 clones, with 85% to 90% as singletons. Material: CD8+ T cells from peripheral blood mononuclear cells, obtained before pregnancy. The receptors come from a female donor with multiple sclerosis, enrolled in a pregnancy study.

The gene calls are TRBV10-1 and TRBJ2-1, with 9 positions matching TRBD2. Germline loops: CDR1 WNHNN, CDR2 SYGVQD (reference sequence). CDR3 length: 16 amino acids. V shed 4 bases and J 3 bases; nucleotides not matched to a gene: 7. For the CDR3, the DNA is TGCGCCAGCAGTGTAGGAGCGGGGGGATTCTACAATGAGCAGTTCTTC. Translated, it gives CASSVGAGGFYNEQFF.

The rearrangement uses TRBV4-1 and TRBJ2-1, with D tentatively TRBD2 (5 bases). Between the trimmed V and J ends, which lost 4 bases and 0 bases, there was a span of 13 bases. The CDR3 sequence is 16 residues long. Germline CDR1 and CDR2: MGHRA and YSYEKL. This chain's CDR3 is CASSPGLQSSYNEQFF. In nucleotides, the CDR3 is TGCGCCAGCAGCCCAGGACTGCAGAGCTCCTACAATGAGCAGTTCTTC.

The chain has TRBV9 and TRBJ1-6; D is possibly TRBD1 (5 bases). There are 13 residues in the CDR3. V gave up 2 bases and J gave up 7 bases, with 7 bases separating them. Germline V gene data show CDR1 as SGDLS and CDR2 as YYNGEE. This chain's CDR3 is CASSVGGNSPLHF. The CDR3 nucleotides read TGTGCCAGCAGCGTGGGGGGGAATTCACCCCTCCACTTT.

The chain carries TRBV7-9 and TRBJ1-2; TRBD1 matches 7 bases. V lost 1 base and J lost 6; bases outside the gene matches: 2. Germline CDR1 is SEHNR and CDR2 is FQNEAQ (reference sequence). This CDR3 spans 13 amino acids. CDR3 sequence: CASSLGQGHGYTF. CDR3 in DNA: TGTGCCAGCAGCTTAGGACAGGGCCATGGCTACACCTTC.

The chain employs TRBV6-5 and TRBJ2-2; D might be TRBD1 (8 bases). CDR1 is MNHEY, CDR2 SVGAGI, per germline. With 6 bases removed from V and 5 bases from J, the gap between germline ends came to 16 bases. The CDR3 length is 15 residues. CDR3 residues: CASSTLQGGTGELFF. The CDR3 DNA sequence: TGTGCCAGCAGCACATTACAGGGGGGGACCGGGGAGCTGTTTTTT.

This clone was observed a handful of times. The chain couples TRBV5-6 to TRBJ1-1, with 10 bases that match TRBD1. This CDR3 spans 16 amino acids. Germline CDR1 SGHDT, CDR2 YYEEEE. Trimming removed 4 bases from V and 0 bases from J; junction bases left unmatched: 6. CDR3 residues: CASSRDRGLLNTEAFF. CDR3 coding DNA: TGTGCCAGCAGCCGGGACAGGGGACTTCTGAACACTGAAGCTTTCTTT.

This clone was counted only a few times. The V and J genes are TRBV6-4 and TRBJ1-6; 10 bases map to TRBD1. From germline, CDR1 is MRHNA and CDR2 SNTAGT. Losses at the gene ends were 2 bases for V and 5 bases for J; bases not matched to a gene: 0. This CDR3 spans 15 amino acids. The chain's CDR3 is CASSDGTGDNSPLHF. CDR3 bases: TGTGCCAGCAGTGACGGGACAGGGGATAATTCACCCCTCCACTTT.

This sequence joins TRBV7-3 and TRBJ2-1, with D tentatively TRBD1 (6 bases). Trimming took off 5 bases at V and 6 bases at J, with 8 bases between the two ends. The CDR3 totals 12 residues. Germline CDR1 and CDR2: SGHTA and FQGTGA. The CDR3 region is CASSPDSNEQFF. The CDR3 bases are TGTGCCAGCAGCCCGGACAGCAATGAGCAGTTCTTC.

V and J are TRBV6-4 and TRBJ1-4; 7 positions match TRBD1. V shed 6 bases, J shed 4 bases, and the junction held 5 bases outside the gene matches. This CDR3 has 14 amino acids. Germline loops: CDR1 MRHNA, CDR2 SNTAGT. The CDR3 nucleotides read TGTGCCAGCAGAGTTACAGGGGTTAATGAAAAACTGTTTTTT. Translated: CASRVTGVNEKLFF.

The sample holds one count of this clone. The V gene is TRBV4-1, the J gene TRBJ2-1; TRBD1 matches at 12 bases. The CDR3 covers 17 residues. V dropped 2 bases and J dropped 6; count of bases not matched to a gene: 8. Germline CDR1 MGHRA, CDR2 YSYEKL. DNA of the CDR3: TGCGCCAGCAGCCAATACCCGGGACAGGGGGCTCTCAATGAGCAGTTCTTC. Residues: CASSQYPGQGALNEQFF.

The rearrangement joins TRBV7-9 to TRBJ1-2; a weak D match, TRBD1 (5 bases). The CDR3 contains 17 residues. CDR1 SEHNR and CDR2 FQNEAQ come from the germline V gene (reference sequence). V lost 5 bases to trimming and J lost 4 bases, with 23 bases between them. CDR3 amino acids: CASSIPGGALGAYGYTF. CDR3 nucleotide sequence: TGTGCCAGCAGCATCCCCGGCGGGGCGCTGGGTGCCTATGGCTACACCTTC.

The V gene is TRBV27, the J gene TRBJ2-3; D not certain. The germline gives CDR1 MNHEY, CDR2 SMNVEV (reference sequence). This CDR3 has 16 amino acids. V was trimmed by 5 bases and J by 0 bases, leaving 15 bases between them. The CDR3 nucleotides are TGTGCCAGCAGTCCGTCGATAAAACTAAGCACAGATACGCAGTATTTT. Residues: CASSPSIKLSTDTQYF.

The chain links TRBV5-8 to TRBJ2-5; the match to TRBD2 covers 11 bases. CDR1 and CDR2 (germline): SGHTS, YDEGEE. The CDR3 runs to 18 residues. Trimming took 6 bases from V and 5 from J; bases not matched to a gene: 18. This CDR3 reads CASNGPLSGGALKETQYF. The CDR3 bases are TGTGCCAGCAACGGCCCCCTTAGCGGGGGGGCCCTGAAGGAGACCCAGTACTTC.

This rearrangement joins TRBV4-2 to TRBJ2-2, with TRBD2 matching over 12 bases. Germline loops: CDR1 LGHNA, CDR2 YNFKEQ. With 3 bases clipped from V and 7 bases from J, the junction kept 6 bases outside the gene matches. The CDR3 is 16 residues long. DNA for the CDR3: TGTGCCAGCAGCCAGAGGACTAGCGGGGAGATCGGGGAGCTGTTTTTT. Translating it yields CASSQRTSGEIGELFF.